This TCR beta chain was recorded in a study of cytomegalovirus exposure and HLA in healthy donors. Amplification used 60 Vbeta primers and 13 Jbeta primers. The repertoire was sequenced with immunoSEQ multiplex PCR; TCRdb's copy has only in-frame clones and lacks some. This table holds about 130,000 clones, around four fifths found once. Nominally healthy donors provided the samples, though records likely missed some immune exposures. Trimming took 8 bases from V and 3 from J, leaving 8 bases between them. Looked up from germline, CDR1 is MNHEY and CDR2 is SVGAGI. The CDR3 covers 12 residues. The sequence derives from a boy aged 5-17 years in good health and CMV-seronegative. Sequenced material: PBMCs. This rearrangement joins TRBV6-5 to TRBJ2-1; D possibly corresponds to TRBD2 (5 bases). CDR3 sequence reads: CASAGNYNEQFF. CDR3 bases: TGTGCCAGCGCCGGGAACTACAATGAGCAGTTCTTC.